This TCR beta chain originates from a study of CD4+ T cells in melanoma. General study findings and limits: In melanoma, neoantigen-specific CD4+ T cells reportedly differed in differentiation state. CD8+ T cell, macrophage and B cell function reportedly correlated with neoantigen-specific CD4+ T cells.

The CDR3 loop spans 16 amino acids. Some clones are missing from TCRdb's copy, which holds only in-frame ones; the method was immunoSEQ multiplex PCR. The sample carries 90,000 to 130,000 clones, about 90% recorded once. Points on this clone: Its antigen is not known.

Source material: peripheral blood. The receptor was isolated from a human donor with melanoma. V gene TRBV1 combines with J gene TRBJ2-1; the table's D gene call, TRBD2, was not cross checked with the DNA. TRBV1 is a recognized pseudogene. CDR3 amino acids: CTSNHYNSGRGDEQFF. The CDR3 DNA follows: TGCACCAGCAATCATTATAATAGCGGGAGAGGGGATGAGCAGTTCTTC.